These 4 T cell receptor beta chains were sequenced from one sample in a study of blood T cell repertoires in COVID-19 (dated by TCRdb to 2018 to 2021). Library method: the immunoSEQ multiplex PCR assay. What TCRdb holds here is the immuneACCESS table cut down to in-frame rearrangements. Part of the clones is not present; checked against another copy, under half of the missing clones reflect an unresolved V gene, and the others are unexplained. The sample yields 95,000 to 100,000 clones; approximately 80% were counted once. Of the sample, approximately 22% falls within the top ten clones. The sequencing input was peripheral blood. All receptors come from a human donor in a cohort sampled during active COVID-19.

V gene TRBV5-1 combines with J gene TRBJ2-2, with D perhaps TRBD1 (6 bases). This CDR3 has 13 residues. In germline, CDR1 is SGHRS, CDR2 YFSETQ. The germline V and J ends were trimmed by 4 bases and 11 bases, with 15 bases remaining between them. The CDR3 DNA reads as TGCGCCAGCAGCCCGCAGGGGAGCGGAGAGCTGTTTTTT. This encodes CASSPQGSGELFF.

The rearrangement joins TRBV11-2 to TRBJ1-2, with 9 positions matching TRBD1. CDR1 is SGHAT, CDR2 FQNNGV, per germline. CDR3 length: 17 residues. Trimming cost V 0 bases and J 2 bases; bases outside gene matches: 7. This CDR3 reads CASSLDASQGANYGYTF. For the CDR3, the DNA is TGTGCCAGCAGCTTAGATGCTTCACAGGGGGCAAACTATGGCTACACCTTC.

This sequence joins TRBV24-1 and TRBJ2-7; 8 bases line up with TRBD1. Germline V gene data show CDR1 as KGHDR and CDR2 as SFDVKD. Germline trimming cut 0 bases from V and 4 bases from J; bases unmatched to any gene: 7. The CDR3 length is 16 residues. CDR3 DNA: TGTGCCACCAGTGATTTGCAGGACAGGGATGTATACGAGCAGTACTTC. This encodes CATSDLQDRDVYEQYF.

This rearrangement joins TRBV18 to TRBJ2-3; TRBD1 matches 7 bases. The germline V gene has CDR1 KGHSH and CDR2 LQKENI. The CDR3 runs 17 residues. V lost 3 bases and J lost 1; bases outside the gene matches: 10. The CDR3: CASSPRDSAPRTDTQYF. CDR3 in DNA: TGTGCCAGCTCACCCCGGGACAGCGCACCCCGCACAGATACGCAGTATTTT.